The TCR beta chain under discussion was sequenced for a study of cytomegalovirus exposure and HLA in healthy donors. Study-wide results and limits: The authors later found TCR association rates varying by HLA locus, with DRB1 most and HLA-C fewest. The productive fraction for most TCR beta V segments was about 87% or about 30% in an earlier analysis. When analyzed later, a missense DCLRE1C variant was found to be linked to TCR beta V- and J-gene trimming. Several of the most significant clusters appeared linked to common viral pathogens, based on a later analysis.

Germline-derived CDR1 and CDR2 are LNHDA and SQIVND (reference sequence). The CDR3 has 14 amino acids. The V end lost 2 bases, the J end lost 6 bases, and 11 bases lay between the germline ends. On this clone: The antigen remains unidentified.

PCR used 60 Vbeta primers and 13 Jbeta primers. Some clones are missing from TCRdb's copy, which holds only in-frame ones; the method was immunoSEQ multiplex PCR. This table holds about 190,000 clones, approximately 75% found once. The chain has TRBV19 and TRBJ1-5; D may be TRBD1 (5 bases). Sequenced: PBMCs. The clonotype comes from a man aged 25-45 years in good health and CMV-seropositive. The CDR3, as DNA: TGTGCCAGTAGTATAATCCCGGGGGGTCAGCCCCAGCATTTT. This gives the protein CASSIIPGGQPQHF.